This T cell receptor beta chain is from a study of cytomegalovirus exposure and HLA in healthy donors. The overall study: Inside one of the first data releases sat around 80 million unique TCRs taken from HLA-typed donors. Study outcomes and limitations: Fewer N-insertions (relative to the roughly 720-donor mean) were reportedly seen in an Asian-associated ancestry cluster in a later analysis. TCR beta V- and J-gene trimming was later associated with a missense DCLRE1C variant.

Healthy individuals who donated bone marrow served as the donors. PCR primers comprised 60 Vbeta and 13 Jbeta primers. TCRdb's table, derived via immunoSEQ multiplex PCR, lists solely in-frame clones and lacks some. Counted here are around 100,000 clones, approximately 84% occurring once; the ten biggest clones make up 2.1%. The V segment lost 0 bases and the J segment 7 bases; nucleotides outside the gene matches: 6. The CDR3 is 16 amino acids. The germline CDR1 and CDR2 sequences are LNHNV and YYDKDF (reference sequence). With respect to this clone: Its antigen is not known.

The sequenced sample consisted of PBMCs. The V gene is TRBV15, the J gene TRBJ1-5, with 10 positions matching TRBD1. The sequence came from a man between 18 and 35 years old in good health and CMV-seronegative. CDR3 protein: CATSRDRQGARQPQHF. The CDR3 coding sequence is TGTGCCACCAGCAGAGATCGACAGGGGGCAAGACAGCCCCAGCATTTT.